The T cell receptor beta chain under discussion was sequenced for a study of cytomegalovirus exposure and HLA in healthy donors. The CDR3 contains 19 residues. PCR was performed using 60 Vbeta and 13 Jbeta primers. Repertoires were generated with immunoSEQ multiplex PCR, while TCRdb's copy carries only in-frame clones and drops some. The sample includes just over 150,000 clones, around 80% seen only once; the top ten take around 5.8%. The sequence came from a male donor in good health and CMV-seropositive. This rearrangement joins TRBV1 to TRBJ2-1; the table gives TRBD2 as D, unverified against the DNA. TRBV1 constitutes a pseudogene. The sample was PBMCs. The chain's CDR3 is CTSRKGLAGRPSSYNEQFF. The CDR3 DNA follows: TGCACCAGCAGGAAGGGACTAGCGGGAAGACCCAGCTCCTACAATGAGCAGTTCTTC.